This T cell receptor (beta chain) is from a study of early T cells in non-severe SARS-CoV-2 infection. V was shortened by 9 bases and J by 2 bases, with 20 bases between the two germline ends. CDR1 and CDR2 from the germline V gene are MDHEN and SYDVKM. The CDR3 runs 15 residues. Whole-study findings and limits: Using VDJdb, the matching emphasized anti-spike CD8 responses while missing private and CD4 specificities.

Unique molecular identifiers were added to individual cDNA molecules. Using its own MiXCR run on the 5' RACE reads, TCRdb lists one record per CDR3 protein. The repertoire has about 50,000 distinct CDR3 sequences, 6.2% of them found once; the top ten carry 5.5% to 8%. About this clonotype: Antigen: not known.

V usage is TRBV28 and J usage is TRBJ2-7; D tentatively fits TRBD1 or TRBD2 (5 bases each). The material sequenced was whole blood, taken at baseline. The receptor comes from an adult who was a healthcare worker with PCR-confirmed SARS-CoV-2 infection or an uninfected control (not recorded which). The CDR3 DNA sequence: TGTGCCAGTCAGTTCCTCCGGGACCCAGCCTACGAGCAGTACTTC. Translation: CASQFLRDPAYEQYF.